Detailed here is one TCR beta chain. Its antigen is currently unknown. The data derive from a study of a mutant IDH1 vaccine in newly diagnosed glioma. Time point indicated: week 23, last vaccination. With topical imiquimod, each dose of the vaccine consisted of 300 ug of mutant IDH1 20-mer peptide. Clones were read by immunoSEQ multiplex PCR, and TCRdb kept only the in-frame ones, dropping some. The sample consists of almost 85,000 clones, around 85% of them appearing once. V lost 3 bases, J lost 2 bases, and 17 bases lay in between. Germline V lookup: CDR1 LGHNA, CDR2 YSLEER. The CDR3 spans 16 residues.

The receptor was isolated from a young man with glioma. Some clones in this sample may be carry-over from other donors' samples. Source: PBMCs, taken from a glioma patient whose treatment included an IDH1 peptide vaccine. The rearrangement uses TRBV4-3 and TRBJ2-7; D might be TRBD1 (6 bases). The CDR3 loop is CASSQERGNRAYEQYF. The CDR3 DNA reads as TGCGCCAGCAGCCAGGAAAGGGGGAATCGGGCCTACGAGCAGTACTTC.